These 18 T cell receptor beta chains share one sample of origin, sequenced in a study of blood T cells in healthy people across ages. With a J-beta primer mix and a sample-barcoded 5' primer, a second PCR ran roughly 6 to 11 cycles. From the 5' RACE reads, TCRdb called clonotypes with MiXCR, one entry per CDR3 protein. The table includes under 800,000 distinct CDR3 sequences, more than 40% detected once. The sample consisted of blood. The receptors derive from a woman in her fifties or sixties in good health.

This clonotype was seen more than once but under ten times. This chain links TRBV12-3 or TRBV12-4 with TRBJ1-1; no clear D. The CDR3 has 13 residues. Trimming pared 4 bases from V and 0 bases from J, leaving 6 bases between. CDR3 bases: TGTGCCAGCAGTTGGGCAGTGAACACTGAAGCTTTCTTT. Protein product: CASSWAVNTEAFF.

The chain employs TRBV27 and TRBJ1-5; TRBD1 matches 9 bases. Germline CDR1 reads MNHEY; CDR2 reads SMNVEV (reference sequence). Trimming cost V 5 bases and J 6 bases; bases outside gene matches: 14. The CDR3 consists of 17 residues. As DNA, the CDR3 is TGTGCCAGCAGTCTCCTCGCTAACAGGGGGCAAAGTCAGCCCCAGCATTTT. Protein product: CASSLLANRGQSQPQHF.

As for this clonotype: A clone one base away is much larger, so this may be a read error. The chain couples TRBV29-1 to TRBJ2-7; 8 bases are shared with TRBD1. After removal of 7 bases from V and 9 bases from J, the junction contained 14 bases not matched to a gene. The V gene's germline CDR1 is SQVTM and CDR2 ANQGSEA. The CDR3 totals 13 residues. CDR3 sequence: CSAGATGEHGQYF. The CDR3 DNA sequence: TGCAGCGCCGGGGCGACAGGGGAACATGGGCAGTACTTC.

This chain connects TRBV4-2 to TRBJ2-2, with unresolved D. Trimming shortened V by 2 bases and J by 0 bases, and 4 bases separated the two germline ends. The CDR3 spans 14 residues. The germline V gene has CDR1 LGHNA and CDR2 YNFKEQ. The CDR3 loop is CASSQLANTGELFF. CDR3 bases: TGTGCCAGCAGCCAACTAGCGAACACCGGGGAGCTGTTTTTT.

This clonotype was observed a few times. The chain links TRBV14 to TRBJ2-7; no definite D call. V was cut by 1 base and J by 4 bases, with 5 bases left in between. The length of the CDR3 is 12 residues. Germline CDR1 reads SGHDN; CDR2 reads FVKESK. DNA of the CDR3: TGTGCCAGCAGCCAAGTGCAGTACGAGCAGTACTTC. This translates into CASSQVQYEQYF.

This clonotype came up a few times. The V call is TRBV20-1, the J call TRBJ1-2; the match to TRBD1 covers 8 bases. This CDR3 comprises 17 residues. J lost 4 bases, V lost 0 bases, and 13 bases had no gene match. Germline lookup yields CDR1 DFQATT and CDR2 SNEGSKA (reference sequence). This CDR3 reads CSARDPGGTGSFYGYTF. In DNA form, the CDR3 reads TGCAGTGCTAGAGATCCGGGTGGGACAGGCTCTTTCTATGGCTACACCTTC.

The sample holds a few counts of this clonotype. The chain links TRBV12-3 or TRBV12-4 to TRBJ2-3; 7 nucleotides align to TRBD2. The junction had 10 bases not matched to a gene; V was cut back by 8 bases and J by 2 bases. The CDR3 has 15 amino acids. CDR3 in amino acids: CASGGGISNTDTQYF. The CDR3 DNA sequence: TGTGCCAGCGGGGGGGGGATTTCCAACACAGATACGCAGTATTTT.

This clonotype was counted a single time. V gene TRBV2 combines with J gene TRBJ1-4; tentatively, D is TRBD1 (5 bases). The CDR3 is 14 amino acids. The germline V gene has CDR1 SNHLY and CDR2 FYNNEI. V lost 11 bases to trimming and J lost 5 bases, with 18 bases between them. CDR3 sequence: CAGTVFRDNEKLFF. In DNA, the CDR3 is TGTGCCGGCACCGTATTCCGGGACAATGAAAAACTGTTTTTT. The full variable domain, with the rest looked up from reference TRBV2 and TRBJ1-4, is EPEVTQTPSHQVTQMGQEVILRCVPISNHLYFYWYRQILGQKVEFLVSFYNNEISEKSEIFDDQFSVERPDGSNFTLKIRSTKLEDSAMYFCAGTVFRDNEKLFFGSGTQLSVL.

This clonotype occurred many times. This chain connects TRBV27 to TRBJ2-7; D is possibly TRBD2 (5 bases). Germline CDR1 reads MNHEY; CDR2 reads SMNVEV (reference sequence). V was pared by 7 bases and J by 3 bases, with 28 bases between. The CDR3 has 18 amino acids. The DNA of the CDR3 is TGTGCCAGCACTGGATACGACCGCAGGCCCCCCGAGGGCTACGAGCAGTACTTC. Its translation is CASTGYDRRPPEGYEQYF.

This sequence joins TRBV7-2 and TRBJ2-1, with 7 nucleotides matching TRBD2. Germline CDR1 is SGHTA and CDR2 is FQGNSA. This CDR3 region has 12 residues. V lost 7 bases, J lost 12 bases, and 9 bases stayed unmatched. The CDR3 reads CASILSGGAQFF. The CDR3 DNA sequence: TGTGCCAGCATCCTTTCGGGGGGAGCGCAGTTCTTC.

V and J are TRBV24-1 and TRBJ2-1, with D hard to call. This CDR3 has 14 amino acids. The germline V and J ends were trimmed by 0 bases and 6 bases, with 8 bases remaining between them. Germline V CDR1 and CDR2: KGHDR, SFDVKD. The CDR3 here is CATSDLGPSNEQFF. CDR3 nucleotide sequence: TGTGCCACCAGTGATTTGGGTCCCTCCAATGAGCAGTTCTTC.

This clonotype was counted a few times. The chain links TRBV27 to TRBJ1-6; a possible D gene is TRBD1 (5 bases). The V and J ends lost 3 bases and 3 bases respectively, with 12 bases between them. The CDR3 extends over 16 amino acids. Germline CDR1 and CDR2: MNHEY and SMNVEV (reference sequence). As DNA, the CDR3 is TGTGCCAGCAGTTTTTCAGGGCCCTTCTATAATTCACCCCTCCACTTT. This translates into CASSFSGPFYNSPLHF.

The V and J genes are TRBV6-5 and TRBJ2-5; the D is unclear. Trimming took off 8 bases at V and 1 base at J, with 23 bases between the two ends. CDR3 length: 17 residues. The germline V gene encodes CDR1 MNHEY and CDR2 SVGAGI. The CDR3 protein is CASQLRASTRVQETQYF. The CDR3 nucleotides read TGTGCCAGCCAGTTAAGAGCGTCGACACGAGTCCAAGAGACCCAGTACTTC.

This chain connects TRBV20-1 to TRBJ2-3; 11 bases match TRBD2. Germline V gene lookup returns CDR1 DFQATT and CDR2 SNEGSKA (reference sequence). The CDR3 consists of 15 residues. With V trimmed by 3 bases and J by 10 bases, 12 bases remained unmatched. Written as DNA, the CDR3 is TGCAGTGCTAGTCGTGGGGGGACTAGCGGAGGGGCGCAGTATTTT. The encoded protein is CSASRGGTSGGAQYF.

The chain couples TRBV29-1 to TRBJ2-4, with D perhaps being TRBD1 or TRBD2 (5 bases each). The CDR3 sequence is 12 residues long. Germline V gene lookup returns CDR1 SQVTM and CDR2 ANQGSEA. The CDR3 DNA is TGCAAAAGGGGAGTCTGCATAAACATTCAGTACTTC. This encodes CKRGVCINIQYF.

At least ten counts were recorded for this clonotype. The chain employs TRBV6-2 or TRBV6-3 and TRBJ2-5, with D uncertain. V lost 0 bases and J 4 bases, leaving 9 bases between the germline ends. The germline V gene encodes CDR1 MNHEY and CDR2 SVGEGT. The CDR3 contains 14 residues. CDR3 amino acids: CASSYSMPSETQYF. In DNA form, the CDR3 reads TGTGCCAGCAGTTACTCGATGCCCTCAGAGACCCAGTACTTC.

The chain has TRBV9 and TRBJ2-5, with D maybe TRBD2 (5 bases). Trimming cost V 0 bases and J 2 bases, with 11 bases left between them. CDR3 length: 15 residues. Germline CDR1 is SGDLS and CDR2 is YYNGEE. The CDR3 here is CASSVDGSAQETQYF. CDR3 nucleotides: TGTGCCAGCAGCGTAGATGGTAGCGCACAAGAGACCCAGTACTTC.

V is TRBV20-1 and J is TRBJ2-7; 9 bases map to TRBD1. Trimming took 5 bases from V and 1 from J; bases not matched to a gene: 6. The CDR3 is 14 residues long. Germline assignment: CDR1 DFQATT and CDR2 SNEGSKA (reference sequence). CDR3 bases: TGCAGTGCTTGGGACAGGGAGGGATCCTACGAGCAGTACTTC. Protein product: CSAWDREGSYEQYF.